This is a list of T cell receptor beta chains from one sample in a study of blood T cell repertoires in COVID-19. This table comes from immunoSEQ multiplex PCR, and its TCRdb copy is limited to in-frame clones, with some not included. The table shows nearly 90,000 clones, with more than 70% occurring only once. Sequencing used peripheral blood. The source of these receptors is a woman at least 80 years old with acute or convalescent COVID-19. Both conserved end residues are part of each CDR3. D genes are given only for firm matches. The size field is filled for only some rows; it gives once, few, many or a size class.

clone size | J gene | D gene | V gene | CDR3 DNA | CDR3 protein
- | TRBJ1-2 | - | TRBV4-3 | TGCGCCAGCAGCCAGAGTCTTGGCAGGGGAGGGGGCTACACCTTC | CASSQSLGRGGGYTF
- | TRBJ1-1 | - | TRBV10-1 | TGCGCCAGCTTTTCGACAGATTTGAACACTGAAGCTTTCTTT | CASFSTDLNTEAFF
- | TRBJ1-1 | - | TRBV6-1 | TGTGCCAGCAGTGAAACAAGTGAAAACACTGAAGCTTTCTTT | CASSETSENTEAFF
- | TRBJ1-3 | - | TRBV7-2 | TGTGCCAGCAGCCAGGAGGGTTTTGGAAACACCATATATTTT | CASSQEGFGNTIYF
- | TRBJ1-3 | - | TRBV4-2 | TGTGCCAGCAGCCAAGCCCGACAGGATACAGTTCACTCTGGAAACACCATATATTTT | CASSQARQDTVHSGNTIYF
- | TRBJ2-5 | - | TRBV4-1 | TGCGCCAGCAGCCAATATGAGGGTGCAAGAACCCAGTACTTC | CASSQYEGARTQYF
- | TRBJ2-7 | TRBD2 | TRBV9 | TGTGCCAGCAGCGTAGCGGGGAGGGACTACGAGCAGTACTTC | CASSVAGRDYEQYF
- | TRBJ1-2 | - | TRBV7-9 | TGTGCCAGCAGCTCGATGGCGGCGGGGTATGGCTACACCTTC | CASSSMAAGYGYTF
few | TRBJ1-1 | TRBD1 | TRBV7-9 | TGTGCCAGCAGCCCCAAGGGACAGGGAACTCAGAACACTGAAGCTTTCTTT | CASSPKGQGTQNTEAFF
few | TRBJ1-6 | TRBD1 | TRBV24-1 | TGTGCCACCAGTGATTTTGGAAGGATCGGGACAGGGCCCCAACCCCTCCACTTT | CATSDFGRIGTGPQPLHF
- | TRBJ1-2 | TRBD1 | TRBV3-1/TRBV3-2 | TGTGCCAGCAGCCAATGGGGACAGGGGGCGCAGAGCTATGGCTACACCTTC | CASSQWGQGAQSYGYTF
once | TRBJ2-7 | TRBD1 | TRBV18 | TGTGCCAGCTCAGGACAGGGTCCGGGGGAGCAGTACTTC | CASSGQGPGEQYF
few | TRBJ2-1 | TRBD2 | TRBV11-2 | TGTGCCAGCAGAACACTAGCGGGGGGGATCGGGCAGTTCTTC | CASRTLAGGIGQFF
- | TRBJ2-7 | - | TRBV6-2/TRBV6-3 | TGTGCCAGCAGTCGTCCCCTGGAGCTACAACACTTC | CASSRPLELQHF
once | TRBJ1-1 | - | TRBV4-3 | TGCGCCAGCAGCCCTGGGCGCATCCTGAACACTGAAGCTTTCTTT | CASSPGRILNTEAFF
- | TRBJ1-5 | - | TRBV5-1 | TGCGCCAGCAGTTTGAATGCGGGTGGCGGTCAGCCCCAGCATTTT | CASSLNAGGGQPQHF
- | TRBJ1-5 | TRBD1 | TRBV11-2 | TGTGCCAGCAGCTTAGGACAGGGAGCTTTAAATCAGCCCCAGCATTTT | CASSLGQGALNQPQHF
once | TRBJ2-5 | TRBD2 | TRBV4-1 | TGCGCCAGCAGCCAGAGGACTAGCGGGGGCTTTCAAGAGACCCAGTACTTC | CASSQRTSGGFQETQYF
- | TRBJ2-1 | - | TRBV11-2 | TGTGCCAGCAGCCCACAGGCGCCCTGGGACAATGAGCAGTTCTTC | CASSPQAPWDNEQFF
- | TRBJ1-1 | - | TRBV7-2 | TGTGCCAGCAGCCCCCACGGGGTGAACACTGAAGCTTTCTTT | CASSPHGVNTEAFF
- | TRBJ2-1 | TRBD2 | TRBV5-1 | TGCGCCAGCACCTCGGGACTAGCGGGTTACAATGAGCAGTTCTTC | CASTSGLAGYNEQFF
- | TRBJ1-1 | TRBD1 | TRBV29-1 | TGCAGCGATGACAGGGATATGTATGCTGAAGCTTTCTTT | CSDDRDMYAEAFF
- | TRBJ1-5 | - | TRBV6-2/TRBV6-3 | TGTGCCAGCAGCCCCGGGGTCGATGGCAATCAGCCCCAGCATTTT | CASSPGVDGNQPQHF
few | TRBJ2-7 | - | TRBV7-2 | TGTGCCAGCAGCTTAGGGGTAGCGTGGGAGCAGTACTTC | CASSLGVAWEQYF
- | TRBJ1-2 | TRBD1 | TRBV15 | TGTGCCACCAGCAGAGATTACTCCGGGACAGACTATGGCTACACCTTC | CATSRDYSGTDYGYTF
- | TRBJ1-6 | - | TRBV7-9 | TGTGCCAGCACCCTTAAGGGGGAAACTTATAATTCACCCCTCCACTTT | CASTLKGETYNSPLHF
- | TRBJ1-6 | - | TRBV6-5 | TGTGCCAGCAGTTCTCATGGGGGGGATTCACCCCTCCACTTT | CASSSHGGDSPLHF
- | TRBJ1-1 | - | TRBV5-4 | TGTGCCAGCAGCCAGGGAAAAACTGAAGCTTTCTTT | CASSQGKTEAFF
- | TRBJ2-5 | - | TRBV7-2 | TGTGCCAGCAGCCCCGGGACTCTGCAAGAGACCCAGTACTTC | CASSPGTLQETQYF
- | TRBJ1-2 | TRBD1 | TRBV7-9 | TGTGCCAGCAGCAGCCCGGGACAGGGGGCGGATGGCTACACCTTC | CASSSPGQGADGYTF
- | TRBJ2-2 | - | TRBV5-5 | TGTGCCAGCAGCTTGGGAGCCTTCGCGAACACCGGGGAGCTGTTTTTT | CASSLGAFANTGELFF
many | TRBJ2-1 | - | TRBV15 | TGTGCCACCAGCAGAGATACGGGGGTCCAGTTCTTC | CATSRDTGVQFF
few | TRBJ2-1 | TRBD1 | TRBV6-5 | TGTGCCAGCAGTTCTCGACCGGGACAGGGGGTCAATGAGCAGTTCTTC | CASSSRPGQGVNEQFF
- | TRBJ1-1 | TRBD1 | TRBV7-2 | TGTGCCAGCATCAAGACAGGGGGCGACACTGAAGCTTTCTTT | CASIKTGGDTEAFF
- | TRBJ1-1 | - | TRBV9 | TGTGCCAGCAGCGTAGAGGGGGGGCGGAAGAACACTGAAGCTTTCTTT | CASSVEGGRKNTEAFF
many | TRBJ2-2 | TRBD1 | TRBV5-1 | TGCGCCAGCAGCCGGGACAGTCTCACCGGGGAGCTGTTTTTT | CASSRDSLTGELFF
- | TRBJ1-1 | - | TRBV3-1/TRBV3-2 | TGTGCCAGCAGCCAAGGGGCCGGTTATACTGAAGCTTTCTTT | CASSQGAGYTEAFF
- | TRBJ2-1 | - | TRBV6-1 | TGTGCCAGTTCGGCGGTAAACAATGAGCAGTTCTTC | CASSAVNNEQFF
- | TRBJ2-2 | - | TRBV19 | TGTGCCAGTAGTATTTGGAGGGCGCGAACCGGGGAGCTGTTTTTT | CASSIWRARTGELFF
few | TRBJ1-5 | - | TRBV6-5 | TGTGCCAGCAGTCCGGGACACCGCAATCAGCCCCAGCATTTT | CASSPGHRNQPQHF
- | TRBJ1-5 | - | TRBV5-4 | TGTGCCAGCAGCTTCGGGGAAAATCAGCCCCAGCATTTT | CASSFGENQPQHF
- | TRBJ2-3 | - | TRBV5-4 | TGTGCCAGCAGCCCGGGGAGCAGAAGCACAGATACGCAGTATTTT | CASSPGSRSTDTQYF
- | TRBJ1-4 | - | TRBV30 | TGTGCCTGGAGTGTACCGACGGGAAAACTGTTTTTT | CAWSVPTGKLFF
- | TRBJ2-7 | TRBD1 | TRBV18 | TGTGCCAGCTCACCGAGGACAGGGGGGATCAACGAGCAGTACTTC | CASSPRTGGINEQYF